Each of the 11 T cell receptor beta chains below was sequenced from the same sample in a study of identical twins. TCRdb re-called the 5' RACE reads through MiXCR, storing one row per CDR3 protein. The sample includes about 890,000 distinct CDR3 sequences, approximately 13% of them seen just once. These data were likewise used in another study, on yellow fever vaccine responses in identical twins.

Material: PBMCs. Every receptor here comes from a woman aged 18 to 35 in good health.

This chain links TRBV7-9 with TRBJ2-3; no firm D call. V was shortened by 5 bases and J by 6 bases, with 9 bases between the two germline ends. Germline V lookup: CDR1 SEHNR, CDR2 FQNEAQ (reference sequence). The CDR3 spans 12 residues. The CDR3 nucleotides read TGTGCCAGCAGCCGACCGCGGGATACGCAGTATTTT. This codes for CASSRPRDTQYF. Variable domain in full (rest from reference TRBV7-9 and TRBJ2-3): DTGVSQNPRHKITKRGQNVTFRCDPISEHNRLYWYRQTLGQGPEFLTYFQNEAQLEKSRLLSDRFSAERPKGSFSTLEIQRTEQGDSAMYLCASSRPRDTQYFGPGTRLTVL.

The CDR3 coding sequence is TGTGCCAGCAGTTGGAACCAAGCCGGGGAGCTGTTTTTT. Translating gives CASSWNQAGELFF. The genes are TRBV25-1 and TRBJ2-2, with D unresolved. From germline, CDR1 is MGHDK and CDR2 SYGVNS. The CDR3 runs to 13 residues. V shed 5 bases and J shed 6 bases, with 10 bases lying between them.

This clonotype has only a few counts. This sequence joins TRBV27 and TRBJ2-5; 9 nucleotides align to TRBD1. The CDR3 covers 15 residues. V lost 6 bases to trimming and J lost 2 bases; unmatched junction nucleotides: 7. The germline V gene encodes CDR1 MNHEY and CDR2 SMNVEV (reference sequence). In DNA, the CDR3 is TGTGCCAGCAGCCCCGGACAGGGGAAACAAGAGACCCAGTACTTC. Translated: CASSPGQGKQETQYF.

Remarks on this clonotype: At one end the junction does not follow the germline gene, possibly because of a read error. This chain connects TRBV27 to TRBJ2-3; a possible D gene is TRBD1 (6 bases). The V gene's germline CDR1 is MNHEY and CDR2 SMNVEV (reference sequence). The CDR3 spans 14 residues. CDR3 sequence (DNA): TGTGCCAGCAGTTCCCCTGGGGGCACAGATACGCGGTATTTT. Its protein product is CASSSPGGTDTRYF.

V and J are TRBV3-1 and TRBJ2-7; 10 positions match TRBD1. This CDR3 contains 16 residues. Germline-derived CDR1 and CDR2 are LGHDT and YNNKEL (reference sequence). J lost 2 bases, V lost 4 bases, and 8 bases had no gene match. The CDR3 loop is CASSPRDRGPPYEQYF. The CDR3 nucleotides are TGTGCCAGCAGCCCCCGGGACAGGGGCCCCCCCTACGAGCAGTACTTC.

The chain has TRBV12-3 or TRBV12-4 and TRBJ2-1; D may be TRBD2 (5 bases). This CDR3 spans 14 amino acids. V lost 8 bases and J 4 bases, leaving 15 bases between the germline ends. The CDR3 DNA sequence: TGTGCCAGCCCGGACTGTCCGAGGTACAATGAGCAGTTCTTC. As protein: CASPDCPRYNEQFF.

This clonotype was recorded at least ten times. The V call is TRBV6-1, the J call TRBJ2-1; 8 nucleotides align to TRBD2. J lost 4 bases, V lost 1 base, and 6 bases had no gene match. The CDR3 covers 16 residues. From germline, CDR1 is MNHNS and CDR2 SASEGT. The CDR3 region has the DNA TGTGCCAGCAGTGAAGGTGCCGGGGGGGCTTACAATGAGCAGTTCTTC. Protein: CASSEGAGGAYNEQFF.

The V gene is TRBV20-1, the J gene TRBJ2-1; TRBD2 aligns across 9 bases. Looked up from germline, CDR1 is DFQATT and CDR2 is SNEGSKA (reference sequence). The CDR3 covers 14 residues. V shed 3 bases and J 2 bases; nucleotides not matched to a gene: 2. CDR3 loop: CSASRGGAYNEQFF. The CDR3 bases are TGCAGTGCTAGCCGCGGGGGGGCCTACAATGAGCAGTTCTTC.

This clonotype was found a few times. This rearrangement joins TRBV29-1 to TRBJ1-1; a weak D match, TRBD1 (5 bases). The length of the CDR3 is 12 residues. V gave up 5 bases and J gave up 4 bases, with 11 bases separating them. CDR1 is SQVTM, CDR2 ANQGSEA, per germline. The CDR3 reads CSVTDGGTEAFF. The CDR3 nucleotides read TGCAGCGTTACGGACGGGGGCACTGAAGCTTTCTTT.

This clonotype has at least ten counts. The chain links TRBV3-1 to TRBJ2-7; 9 positions match TRBD2. The CDR3 sequence is 16 residues long. Germline assignment: CDR1 LGHDT and CDR2 YNNKEL (reference sequence). J gave up 5 bases and V 0 bases, and 8 bases lay outside the gene matches. This CDR3 is CASSQDIAGAKNEQYF. CDR3 nucleotides: TGTGCCAGCAGCCAAGACATAGCGGGAGCCAAAAACGAGCAGTACTTC.

This clonotype has more than one count but fewer than ten. The V and J genes are TRBV2 and TRBJ2-3, with TRBD1 as a possible D gene (6 bases). CDR3 size: 13 residues. Trimming cost V 6 bases and J 8 bases, with 15 bases left between them. Germline lookup yields CDR1 SNHLY and CDR2 FYNNEI. CDR3 coding DNA: TGTGCCAGCAGGGGTGGGGGCGCGAGTACGCAGTATTTT. Residues: CASRGGGASTQYF.